This T cell receptor (beta chain) was recorded in a study of cytomegalovirus exposure and HLA in healthy donors. Study results and caveats: Most of the TCR beta V segments (in an earlier analysis) were productive either about 90% or about 30% of the time. The study recorded about 160 TCR beta chains that were cytomegalovirus-associated.

This clone was recorded a few times. As yet, its antigen is unknown. PCR involved 60 Vbeta and 13 Jbeta primers. Profiled with immunoSEQ multiplex PCR; TCRdb holds only in-frame clones, not every one. The table shows 150,000 to 200,000 clones, with approximately 80% occurring only once. CDR3 length equals 14 residues. J was trimmed by 5 bases and V by 0 bases; bases with no gene match: 3. From germline, CDR1 is SGHRS and CDR2 YFSETQ. This receptor was obtained from a woman in her twenties or thirties in good health and CMV-seronegative. The V and J genes are TRBV5-1 and TRBJ2-7; TRBD1 agrees at 9 bases. The sequenced sample consisted of PBMCs. CDR3 sequence: CASSLGQGENEQYF. Here the CDR3 DNA reads TGCGCCAGCAGCTTGGGACAGGGGGAAAACGAGCAGTACTTC.